This T cell receptor (beta chain) emerged from a study of CD8 T cells in Susac syndrome. Study-wide points: The authors found sixteen Susac-specific public clones in total CD8+ repertoires and several in CD8+ TEMRA repertoires. Clonal expansion of CD8+ cells in Susac peaked in TEMRA cells (and in active patients).

RNA, at about 0.45 to 1 ug, was reverse transcribed with random hexamers. A single record per CDR3 protein comes from TCRdb applying MiXCR to the immunoSEQ multiplex PCR reads. The table includes under 95,000 distinct CDR3 sequences, just under 95% detected once. Germline assignment: CDR1 GTSNPN and CDR2 SVGIG (reference sequence). This CDR3 comprises 11 residues. With respect to this clonotype: Antigen unknown. One end of the junction fails to match germline, which may point to a read error.

Sequencing was performed on CD8+ T cells from PBMCs. This clonotype was sampled from a human donor with Susac syndrome. The J gene is TRBJ1-1, the V gene TRBV30; D gene unclear. CDR3 DNA: TGTGCCTGGACAGTGAACACTGAAGTTTTCTTT. Its protein product is CAWTVNTEVFF.